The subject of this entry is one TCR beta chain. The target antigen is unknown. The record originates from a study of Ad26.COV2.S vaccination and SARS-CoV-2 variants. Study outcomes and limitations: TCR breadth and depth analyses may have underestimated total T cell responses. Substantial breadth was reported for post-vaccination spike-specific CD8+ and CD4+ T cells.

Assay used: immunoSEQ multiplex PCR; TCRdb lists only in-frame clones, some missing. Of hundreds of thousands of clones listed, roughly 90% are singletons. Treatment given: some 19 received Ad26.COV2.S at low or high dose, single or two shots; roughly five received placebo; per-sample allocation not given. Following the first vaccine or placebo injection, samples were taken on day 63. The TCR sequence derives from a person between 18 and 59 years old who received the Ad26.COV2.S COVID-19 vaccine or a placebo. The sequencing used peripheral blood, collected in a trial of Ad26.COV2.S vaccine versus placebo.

The CDR3 is CASRRGNTGELFF. The CDR3 nucleotides read TGTGCCAGCAGAAGGGGAAACACCGGGGAGCTGTTTTTT. The chain uses TRBV6-5 and TRBJ2-2; weak D call: TRBD1 (5 bases). This CDR3 contains 13 residues. Germline V CDR1 and CDR2: MNHEY, SVGAGI. V dropped 6 bases and J dropped 2 bases, with 7 bases sitting between them.